The rows below give T cell receptor beta chains drawn from one sample of a study of shared clonotypes between healthy human individuals. Profiled with immunoSEQ multiplex PCR; TCRdb holds only in-frame clones, not every one. The repertoire holds roughly 1,100,000 clones, with about 75% as singletons. What was sequenced was memory CD4+ T cells sorted from blood. These receptor sequences come from a man between 18 and 29 years old in good health. CDR3s include the opening cysteine and the closing phenylalanine or tryptophan. A D gene is named only where the DNA matches it firmly. Some rows mark clone size as missing; the rest say once, few, many or name a class of expanded clone.

D gene	V gene	clone size	J gene	CDR3 protein	CDR3 DNA
NA	TRBV6-6	NA	TRBJ1-2	CASSYPGGGGGYTF	TGTGCCAGCAGTTACCCCGGAGGGGGAGGTGGCTACACCTTC
TRBD2	TRBV6-5	few	TRBJ2-7	CASSFQREPSYEQYF	TGTGCCAGCAGTTTCCAGCGGGAACCAAGTTACGAGCAGTACTTC
NA	TRBV19	once	TRBJ2-5	CASRHSGGGPKETQYF	TGTGCCAGCAGACACTCAGGGGGGGGACCGAAAGAGACCCAGTACTTC
NA	TRBV5-1	once	TRBJ2-2	CASSQTTGVTGELFF	TGCGCCAGCAGCCAGACGACAGGAGTCACCGGGGAGCTGTTTTTT
NA	TRBV2	NA	TRBJ2-3	CASRKGSGTDTQYF	TGTGCCAGCAGAAAGGGAAGCGGCACAGATACGCAGTATTTT
NA	TRBV2	few	TRBJ1-5	CASNRESNQPQHF	TGTGCCAGCAACAGGGAGAGCAATCAGCCCCAGCATTTT
NA	TRBV7-9	NA	TRBJ1-1	CASSLAPSPQNTEAFF	TGTGCCAGCAGCTTAGCCCCATCCCCGCAGAACACTGAAGCTTTCTTT
TRBD2	TRBV11-3	once	TRBJ2-3	CASSLGGSWGNTQYF	TGTGCCAGCAGCTTGGGCGGGAGTTGGGGCAATACGCAGTATTTT
NA	TRBV19	NA	TRBJ1-2	CASSRGPVYGYTF	TGTGCCAGTAGTCGGGGACCGGTCTATGGCTACACCTTC
NA	TRBV30	NA	TRBJ2-1	CAWTGQSSYNEQFF	TGTGCCTGGACTGGCCAGAGCTCCTACAATGAGCAGTTCTTC
NA	TRBV6-1	NA	TRBJ2-5	CASRITGRMETQYF	TGTGCCAGCAGGATTACAGGGAGAATGGAGACCCAGTACTTC
NA	TRBV9	NA	TRBJ2-5	CASSVSSGTQETQYF	TGTGCCAGCAGCGTGTCCAGCGGAACGCAAGAGACCCAGTACTTC
NA	TRBV11-2	NA	TRBJ2-5	CASSLRSMGEAPRETQYF	TGTGCCAGCAGCTTAAGGTCGATGGGGGAGGCCCCCCGGGAGACCCAGTACTTC
TRBD2	TRBV30	NA	TRBJ2-7	CAWSGAGGLTYEQYF	TGTGCCTGGAGTGGGGCGGGGGGCCTGACTTACGAGCAGTACTTC
NA	TRBV7-3	few	TRBJ2-7	CASSLTPGSYEQYF	TGTGCCAGCAGCTTAACTCCGGGGTCCTACGAGCAGTACTTC
NA	TRBV6-5	NA	TRBJ2-7	CASSYGGTGYEQYF	TGTGCCAGCAGTTACGGGGGGACGGGGTACGAGCAGTACTTC
TRBD2	TRBV10-3	NA	TRBJ2-3	CAISEGTSVTDTQYF	TGTGCCATCAGTGAGGGGACTAGCGTTACAGATACGCAGTATTTT
NA	TRBV10-1	NA	TRBJ1-6	CASSESRGNNSPLHF	TGCGCCAGCAGTGAGTCCCGGGGGAACAATTCACCCCTCCACTTT
NA	TRBV28	NA	TRBJ2-5	CASTWEEETQYF	TGTGCCAGCACCTGGGAGGAAGAGACCCAGTACTTC
NA	TRBV5-8	NA	TRBJ2-5	CASTRTDETQYF	TGTGCCAGCACCAGGACAGATGAGACCCAGTACTTC
NA	TRBV9	NA	TRBJ2-2	CASSVPGEGMTGELFF	TGTGCCAGCAGCGTTCCAGGGGAAGGCATGACCGGGGAGCTGTTTTTT
TRBD2	TRBV30	NA	TRBJ2-3	CAWKTSGRAYTQYF	TGTGCCTGGAAGACTAGCGGGAGGGCATATACGCAGTATTTT
NA	TRBV19	once	TRBJ1-2	CASTPIRTSGGLSGYTF	TGTGCCAGTACCCCTATAAGGACCTCGGGGGGTCTATCTGGCTACACCTTC
NA	TRBV29-1	few	TRBJ1-4	CSVRQLTNEKLFF	TGCAGCGTACGACAGCTAACTAATGAAAAACTGTTTTTT
TRBD1	TRBV7-9	NA	TRBJ2-3	CASSHRGGTDTQYF	TGTGCCAGCAGTCACAGGGGGGGCACAGATACGCAGTATTTT
NA	TRBV12-2	NA	TRBJ1-2	CASRLARARGFGYGYTF	TGTGCAAGTCGCTTAGCACGCGCCAGGGGATTTGGATATGGCTACACCTTC
TRBD2	TRBV18	NA	TRBJ2-5	CASSPTSGSSQETQYF	TGTGCCAGCTCACCCACTAGCGGGAGTTCCCAAGAGACCCAGTACTTC
NA	TRBV5-1	NA	TRBJ1-1	CASSLLERAAEAFF	TGCGCCAGCAGCTTATTGGAGCGGGCCGCTGAAGCTTTCTTT
TRBD1	TRBV10-3	NA	TRBJ1-1	CATGQGFTEAFF	TGTGCCACGGGACAGGGTTTCACTGAAGCTTTCTTT
NA	TRBV9	NA	TRBJ1-5	CASSVGEGGQPQHF	TGTGCCAGCAGCGTAGGGGAGGGGGGTCAGCCCCAGCATTTT
NA	TRBV6-4	NA	TRBJ2-7	CASTEPRGPPKDEQYF	TGTGCCAGCACCGAACCGAGGGGTCCTCCGAAGGACGAGCAGTACTTC
NA	TRBV6-4	NA	TRBJ2-1	CASSVDGTPYNEQFF	TGTGCCAGCAGTGTTGATGGGACACCCTACAATGAGCAGTTCTTC
TRBD1	TRBV28	NA	TRBJ1-2	CASSFTFGTGYGYTF	TGTGCCAGCAGTTTTACGTTTGGGACAGGGTATGGCTACACCTTC
NA	TRBV4-1	NA	TRBJ1-2	CASSIKAAGSYGYTF	TGCGCCAGCAGCATTAAAGCGGCAGGGTCCTATGGCTACACCTTC
TRBD1	TRBV2	NA	TRBJ2-7	CASSTPPDRGPEQYF	TGTGCCAGCAGCACGCCCCCTGACAGGGGGCCCGAGCAGTACTTC
NA	TRBV5-1	NA	TRBJ2-3	CASSFTPGRDTQYF	TGCGCCAGCAGCTTTACTCCCGGGAGAGATACGCAGTATTTT
NA	TRBV30	many	TRBJ2-7	CAWSVPPVYEQYF	TGTGCCTGGAGTGTCCCCCCGGTATACGAGCAGTACTTC
TRBD1	TRBV4-3	NA	TRBJ2-1	CASSQEGGRGNEQFF	TGCGCCAGCAGCCAAGAAGGGGGCAGGGGTAATGAGCAGTTCTTC
NA	TRBV5-1	NA	TRBJ2-3	CASSFSSTADTQYF	TGCGCCAGCAGCTTCTCTAGCACGGCAGATACGCAGTATTTT
NA	TRBV18	NA	TRBJ1-1	CASSPGGQSTEAFF	TGTGCCAGCTCACCGGGGGGGCAGAGCACTGAAGCTTTCTTT
NA	TRBV28	NA	TRBJ1-2	CASNTWGQNYGYTF	TGTGCCAGCAACACTTGGGGGCAAAACTATGGCTACACCTTC
TRBD2	TRBV9	NA	TRBJ2-2	CASSVGGGTSGTGELFF	TGTGCCAGCAGCGTAGGTGGGGGGACTAGCGGTACCGGGGAGCTGTTTTTT
TRBD2	TRBV28	NA	TRBJ2-1	CASSSPWISGDYEQFF	TGTGCCAGCAGTTCCCCCTGGATTAGCGGGGATTATGAGCAGTTCTTC
NA	TRBV9	NA	TRBJ2-7	CASNIKGVGLSSYEQYF	TGTGCCAGCAACATAAAGGGGGTCGGCCTCTCCTCCTACGAGCAGTACTTC
NA	TRBV10-3	NA	TRBJ2-7	CAISEAEGYEQYF	TGCGCCATCAGTGAGGCTGAAGGATACGAGCAGTACTTC
NA	TRBV6-1	NA	TRBJ1-1	CASSAFGVNTEAFF	TGTGCCAGCAGTGCTTTCGGGGTGAACACTGAAGCTTTCTTT
TRBD1	TRBV27	NA	TRBJ2-2	CASSPVWDRATGELFF	TGTGCCAGCAGCCCTGTATGGGACAGGGCTACCGGGGAGCTGTTTTTT
NA	TRBV6-6	NA	TRBJ1-1	CASSHNPGHPNTEAFF	TGTGCCAGCAGTCATAACCCGGGACACCCGAACACTGAAGCTTTCTTT
NA	TRBV5-4	NA	TRBJ2-5	CASSLDAYQETQYF	TGTGCCAGCAGCTTGGATGCGTACCAAGAGACCCAGTACTTC
TRBD2	TRBV7-2	NA	TRBJ2-5	CASTPGGTVKTQYF	TGTGCCAGCACCCCCGGGGGGACTGTGAAGACCCAGTACTTC
NA	TRBV29-1	NA	TRBJ1-1	CSVSRGRGSTEAFF	TGCAGCGTGTCCAGAGGGAGGGGGAGTACTGAAGCTTTCTTT
NA	TRBV28	NA	TRBJ1-4	CASTEPGGNEKLFF	TGTGCCAGCACCGAACCCGGCGGTAATGAAAAACTGTTTTTT
NA	TRBV9	few	TRBJ2-7	CASSVNWDSSYEQYF	TGTGCCAGCAGCGTAAATTGGGATTCATCCTACGAGCAGTACTTC
TRBD1	TRBV2	NA	TRBJ2-2	CASSRTGGGELFF	TGTGCCAGCAGCAGGACAGGGGGCGGGGAGCTGTTTTTT